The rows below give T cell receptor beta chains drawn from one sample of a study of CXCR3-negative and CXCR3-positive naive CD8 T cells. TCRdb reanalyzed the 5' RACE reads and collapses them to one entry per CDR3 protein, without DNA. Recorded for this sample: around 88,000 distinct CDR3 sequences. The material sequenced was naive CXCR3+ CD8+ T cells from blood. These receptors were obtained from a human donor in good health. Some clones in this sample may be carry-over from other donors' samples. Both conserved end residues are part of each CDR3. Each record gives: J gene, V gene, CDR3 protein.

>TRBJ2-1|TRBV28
CASSPSGTYNEQFF
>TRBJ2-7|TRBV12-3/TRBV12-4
CASTGLGGEQYF
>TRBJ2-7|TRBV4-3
CASSQERQGTYEQYF
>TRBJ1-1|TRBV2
CASSVRSIGHEAFF
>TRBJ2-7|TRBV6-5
CASSYSSGVAYEQYF
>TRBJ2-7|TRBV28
CAIQPGQGAVYEQYF
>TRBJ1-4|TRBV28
CASSSGQEFNEKLFF
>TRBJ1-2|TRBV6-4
CARGEGDSDYGYTF
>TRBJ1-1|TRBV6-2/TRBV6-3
CASTRGQVGTEAFF
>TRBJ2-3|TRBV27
CASSFIGSTDTQYF
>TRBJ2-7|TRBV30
CAWEDSYEQYF
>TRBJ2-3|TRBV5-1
CASSSRTGTQTDTQYF
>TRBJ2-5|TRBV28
CASTNPAGQQETQYF
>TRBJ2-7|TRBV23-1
CASSQKGGEQYF
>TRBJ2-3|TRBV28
CASGQSTEYTDTQYF
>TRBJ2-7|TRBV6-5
CASRAGYEQYF
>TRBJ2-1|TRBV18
CASSLSGSPYNEQFF
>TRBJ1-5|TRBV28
CASRETGIGNQPQHF
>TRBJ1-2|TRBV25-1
CASSESWRTNYGYTF